This T cell receptor beta chain was sequenced for a study of blood T cell repertoires in COVID-19. Study-wide context: Donors in the United States, Italy and Spain gave samples during acute or convalescent COVID-19. PBMCs, B-cell-depleted T cells, or T cells provided the cDNA or gDNA that made up the material.

Original analysis: Reference gene primer amplification gave nucleated cell count estimates. The data were produced by immunoSEQ multiplex PCR, yet TCRdb's version contains in-frame clones alone and is incomplete. V, J and clone size are those of that table, while D and trimming were read from the DNA. Of around 260,000 clones listed, about 85% were seen once; the top ten hold less than 5%. The CDR3 spans 14 residues. Trimming left V 5 bases short and J 0 bases short, with 8 bases between. CDR1 is SGDLS, CDR2 YYNGEE, per germline. Sequenced input: peripheral blood. V is TRBV9 and J is TRBJ2-2; D is ambiguous. This receptor was taken from a man in his 60s with acute or convalescent COVID-19. The CDR3 sequence is CASRPGPNTGELFF. The CDR3 bases are TGTGCCAGCAGGCCGGGTCCGAACACCGGGGAGCTGTTTTTT.